This T cell receptor (beta chain) is from a study of blood T cell repertoires in COVID-19. Followed over time, Seattle patients had been enrolled while infection was active. Here immunoSEQ multiplex PCR was the method, and the copy in TCRdb shows in-frame clones only, minus some. The sample records approximately 260,000 clones, over 75% being singletons. Source material: peripheral blood. The origin of this receptor is a woman in her seventies with COVID-19, enrolled during active disease.

The CDR3 protein is CASSVGTGSSGNTIYF. The DNA for the CDR3 is TGTGCCAGCAGCGTGGGGACAGGTAGCTCTGGAAACACCATATATTTT. This chain links TRBV9 with TRBJ1-3, with 8 bases matching TRBD1. This CDR3 comprises 16 residues. Germline assignment: CDR1 SGDLS and CDR2 YYNGEE. With V trimmed by 2 bases and J by 0 bases, 4 bases remained unmatched.